The 4 T cell receptor beta chains below all came from one sample that was sequenced in a study of radiotherapy plus CTLA-4 blockade in lung cancer. Clones were read by immunoSEQ multiplex PCR, and TCRdb kept only the in-frame ones, dropping some. Found here are 100,000 to 150,000 clones, 85% to 90% of them singletons; the top ten hold under 8%. The sequencing here drew on peripheral blood, taken from a patient treated with radiotherapy plus ipilimumab. The receptors originated from a human donor with non-small cell lung cancer that progressed on radiotherapy plus ipilimumab.

This rearrangement joins TRBV7-8 to TRBJ2-1; TRBD2 aligns across 8 bases. Germline trimming cut 2 bases from V and 9 bases from J; bases unmatched to any gene: 3. CDR1 SGHVS and CDR2 FQNEAQ come from the germline V gene. This CDR3 is built from 13 residues. For the CDR3, the DNA is TGTGCCAGCAGCTTATCAAGCGGGAGTGAGCAGTTCTTC. It is translated as CASSLSSGSEQFF.

The rearrangement joins TRBV5-8 to TRBJ1-5; TRBD1 matches 10 bases. The V gene's germline CDR1 is SGHTS and CDR2 YDEGEE. V shed 3 bases and J 5 bases; nucleotides not matched to a gene: 11. The CDR3 consists of 17 residues. CDR3 region: CASSSRRGDRGYQPQHF. The DNA for the CDR3 is TGTGCCAGCAGCTCCCGCCGGGGGGACAGGGGATATCAGCCCCAGCATTTT.

V is TRBV9 and J is TRBJ1-5; D remains unclear. The germline V gene has CDR1 SGDLS and CDR2 YYNGEE. The CDR3 length is 12 residues. Trimming cost V 10 bases and J 0 bases, with 8 bases left between them. The CDR3 spells CASGDSNQPQHF. The CDR3 DNA is TGTGCCTCGGGAGATAGCAATCAGCCCCAGCATTTT.

This chain connects TRBV4-2 to TRBJ2-5; D ambiguous. Trimming left V 0 bases short and J 5 bases short, with 10 bases between. Germline CDR1 LGHNA, CDR2 YNFKEQ. The CDR3 length is 14 residues. Here the CDR3 reads CASSQEARAETQYF. The CDR3 region has the DNA TGTGCCAGCAGCCAAGAGGCCCGGGCGGAGACCCAGTACTTC.